This entry is about one T cell receptor beta chain. Its target antigen remains unknown. Base qualities are missing; no much larger clone stands one base away. This record comes from a study of T cell responses to AZD1222 COVID-19 vaccine (TCRdb year 2021). Looking at the study overall: A total of more than 230 trial participants underwent TCR sequencing, of whom under 220 had received two doses of AZD1222 and 26 had received two doses of the MenACWY control vaccine. Enrollment into the trials was organized by age into subgroups of 18-55, 56-69 and 70-plus years, and those subgroups contained roughly 150, 30 and 60 TCR-sequenced participants, respectively.

The CDR3 regions of human TCRbeta chains were analyzed by immunosequencing. Per the authors' processing: Repertoire TCRs were matched against a reference library of SARS-CoV-2-specific TCRs generated with the MIRA antigen-specificity platform. Breadth was defined as the fraction of unique TCRs that were SARS-CoV-2-associated. Depth was defined as the fraction of total T cells that were SARS-CoV-2-associated. Each spike-specific TCR was assigned to its reactive spike region and to a CD4 or CD8 class using the MIRA data. Log10-transformed breadth and depth values were compared by one-way ANOVA with Sidak's multiple comparisons tests. In TCRdb, the immuneACCESS table is reduced to in-frame sequences with V and J assigned. These tables do not hold every clone; where another copy was compared, an unresolved V gene accounts for under half, and the others remain unexplained. V and J calls and clone size are copied from that table; D and trimming were computed from the DNA. Recorded for this sample are about 120,000 clones; approximately 86% of them occurred a single time. Clones ranked in the top ten supply about 2.5% of the sample.

What the time point label conveys for this sample: about 28 days (+/-7) after the second vaccine dose. AZD1222 recipients whose second dose came at about 4 weeks and those whose second dose came at about 12 weeks were combined into one group, since spike-specific TCR depth and breadth did not differ between the two schedules. Samples from vaccinated people were obtained from the UK trials COV001 and COV002, which included a single-blind randomized controlled phase 2/3 trial of AZD1222 (ChAdOx1 nCoV-19) in healthy adults. For TCRbeta chain sequencing, PBMC samples from trial participants were taken at day 0 and at day 28 after the second dose. Broad study findings and their caveats: After two AZD1222 doses, both the breadth and the depth of spike-specific TCRs were significantly higher than at day 0 and than in MenACWY recipients. CD4 TCRs associated with the vaccine covered the entire spike protein, and the dominant responses were in regions 160-218 and 743-854. Conclusions about previously exposed vaccinees are limited because only five to seven AZD1222 recipients were SARS-CoV-2 seropositive at baseline. Because no samples from the day 14 peak response were available, repertoires could be characterized only after the peak T cell response. The 56-69-year group was small, and its depth increase did not reach significance, likely because of low power. Most participants were white British and females outnumbered males, and the authors suggested that clonal diversity may have been underestimated. Epitopes outside the regions mutated in the B.1.351 and B.1.1.7 variants were reportedly recognized by nearly half of the unique spike-specific TCRs.

The CDR3, cysteine through phenylalanine, is 15 amino acids long. The read is trimmed to its CDR3 DNA, 45 bases read in frame from base 1. Relative to germline, V is 5 bases shorter and J is 0 bases shorter, with 12 bases between their ends. CDR1 SGHAT and CDR2 FQNNGV are derived from the germline V gene. The receptor was derived from an adult who received the AZD1222 COVID-19 vaccine. The input for sequencing was peripheral blood, taken 28 days after the second AZD1222 dose. The V and J segments used are TRBV11-2 and TRBJ2-3, with TRBD2 perhaps the D gene, on 6 matching bases. The DNA is as follows: TGTGCCAGCAGCGTCACCGCGGGGAGCACAGATACGCAGTATTTT. Translated, this is CASSVTAGSTDTQYF.